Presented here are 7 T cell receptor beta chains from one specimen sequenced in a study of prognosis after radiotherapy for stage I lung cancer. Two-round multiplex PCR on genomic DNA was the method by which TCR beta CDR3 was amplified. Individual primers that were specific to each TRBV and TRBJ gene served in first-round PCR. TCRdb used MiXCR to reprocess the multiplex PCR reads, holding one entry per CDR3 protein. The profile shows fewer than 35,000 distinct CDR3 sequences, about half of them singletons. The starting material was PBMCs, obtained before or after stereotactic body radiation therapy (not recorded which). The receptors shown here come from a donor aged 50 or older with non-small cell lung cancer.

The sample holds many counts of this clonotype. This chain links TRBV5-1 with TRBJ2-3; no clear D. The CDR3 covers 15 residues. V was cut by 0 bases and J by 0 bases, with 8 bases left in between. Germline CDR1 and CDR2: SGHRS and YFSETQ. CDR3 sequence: CASSLENPSTDTQYF. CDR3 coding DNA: TGCGCCAGCAGCTTGGAAAACCCTAGCACAGATACGCAGTATTTT.

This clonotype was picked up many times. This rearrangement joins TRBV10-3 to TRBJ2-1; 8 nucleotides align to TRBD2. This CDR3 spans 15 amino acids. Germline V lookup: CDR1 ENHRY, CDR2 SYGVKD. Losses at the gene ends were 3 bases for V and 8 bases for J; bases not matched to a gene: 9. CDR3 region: CAISDAGTSLDEQFF. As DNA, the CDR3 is TGTGCCATCAGTGACGCCGGGACTAGTCTTGATGAGCAGTTCTTC.

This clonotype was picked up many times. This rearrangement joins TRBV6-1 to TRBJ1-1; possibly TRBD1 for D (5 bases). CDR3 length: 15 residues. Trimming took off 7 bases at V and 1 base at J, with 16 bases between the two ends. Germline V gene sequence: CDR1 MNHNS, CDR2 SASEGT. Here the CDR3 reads CASKKGRGTNTEAFF. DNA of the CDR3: TGTGCCAGCAAGAAGGGGCGCGGAACGAACACTGAAGCTTTCTTT.

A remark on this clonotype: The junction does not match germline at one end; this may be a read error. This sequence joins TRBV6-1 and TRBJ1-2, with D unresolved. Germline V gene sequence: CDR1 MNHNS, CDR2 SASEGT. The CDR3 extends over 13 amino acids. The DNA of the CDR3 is TGTGCAAGCAGAATGGACGCCAACTATGGCTACACCTTC. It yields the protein CASRMDANYGYTF.

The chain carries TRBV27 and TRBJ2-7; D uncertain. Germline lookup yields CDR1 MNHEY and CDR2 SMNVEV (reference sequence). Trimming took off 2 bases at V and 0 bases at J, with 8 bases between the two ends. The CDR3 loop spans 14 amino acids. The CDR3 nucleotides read TGTGCCAGCAGTTTAACCCCGAGCTCCTACGAGCAGTACTTC. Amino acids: CASSLTPSSYEQYF.

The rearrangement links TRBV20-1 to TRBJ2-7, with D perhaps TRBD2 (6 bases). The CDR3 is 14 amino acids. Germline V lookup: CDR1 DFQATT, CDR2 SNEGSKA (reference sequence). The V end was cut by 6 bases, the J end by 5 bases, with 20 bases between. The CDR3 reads CSAHGSDLWDEQYF. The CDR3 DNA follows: TGCAGTGCCCACGGGAGCGACTTGTGGGACGAGCAGTACTTC.

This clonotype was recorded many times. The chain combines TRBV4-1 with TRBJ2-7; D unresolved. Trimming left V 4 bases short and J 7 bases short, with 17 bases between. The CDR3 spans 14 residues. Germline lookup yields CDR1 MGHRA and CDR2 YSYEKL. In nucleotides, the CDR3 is TGCGCCAGCAGCCTTTTTACCCAGGCTTCTGAGCAGTACTTC. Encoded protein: CASSLFTQASEQYF.